This T cell receptor beta chain was captured by sequencing in a study of blood T cell repertoires in COVID-19. The overall study: Samples representing acute and convalescent COVID-19 were sourced from the United States, Italy and Spain. T cells, B-cell-depleted T cells, or PBMCs supplied cDNA or gDNA.

Under the authors' procedure: Reference gene primer amplification yielded estimated nucleated cell counts. Sequencing was performed with immunoSEQ multiplex PCR; in TCRdb, only in-frame clones are kept and a portion is missing. The V and J calls and clone size were taken over from that table, and D and trimming were inferred from the DNA. The sample has some 150,000 clones; about 86% are singletons. J gave up 0 bases and V 5 bases, and 3 bases lay outside the gene matches. Looked up from germline, CDR1 is MDHEN and CDR2 is SYDVKM. This CDR3 spans 17 amino acids. This TCR came from a man aged 70-80 years with acute or convalescent COVID-19. The chain employs TRBV28 and TRBJ2-6; 11 bases match TRBD2. Sequenced input: peripheral blood. CDR3 sequence (DNA): TGTGCCAGCAGTCGACTAGCGGGGTACTCTGGGGCCAACGTCCTGACTTTC. This encodes CASSRLAGYSGANVLTF.